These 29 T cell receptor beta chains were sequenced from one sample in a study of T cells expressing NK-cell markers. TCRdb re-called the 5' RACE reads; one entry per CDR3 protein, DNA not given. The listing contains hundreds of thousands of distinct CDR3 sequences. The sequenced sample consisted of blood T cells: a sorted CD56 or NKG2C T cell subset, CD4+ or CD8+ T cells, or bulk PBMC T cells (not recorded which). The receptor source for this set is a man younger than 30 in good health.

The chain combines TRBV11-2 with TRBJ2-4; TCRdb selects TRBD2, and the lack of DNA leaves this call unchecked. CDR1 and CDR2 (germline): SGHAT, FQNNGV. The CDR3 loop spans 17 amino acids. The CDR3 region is CASSSIYRGGDKNIQYF.

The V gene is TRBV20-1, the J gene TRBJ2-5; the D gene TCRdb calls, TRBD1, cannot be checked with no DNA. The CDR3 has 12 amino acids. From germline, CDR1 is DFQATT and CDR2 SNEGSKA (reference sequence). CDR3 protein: CSALKGQETQYF.

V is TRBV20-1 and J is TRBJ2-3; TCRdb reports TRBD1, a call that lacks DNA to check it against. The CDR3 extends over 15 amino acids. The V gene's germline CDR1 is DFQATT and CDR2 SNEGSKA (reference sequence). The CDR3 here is CSARDTGTSTDTQYF.

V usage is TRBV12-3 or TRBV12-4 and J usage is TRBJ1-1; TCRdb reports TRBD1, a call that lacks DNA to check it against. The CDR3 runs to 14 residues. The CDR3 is CASSVAQGITEAFF.

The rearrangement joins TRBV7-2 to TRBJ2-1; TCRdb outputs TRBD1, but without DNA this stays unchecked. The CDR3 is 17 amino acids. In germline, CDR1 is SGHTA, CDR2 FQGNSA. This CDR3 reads CASSLSGRRSRYNEQFF.

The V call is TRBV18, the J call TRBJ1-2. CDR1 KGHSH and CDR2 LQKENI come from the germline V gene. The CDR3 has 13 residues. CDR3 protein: CASSPSRENGYTF.

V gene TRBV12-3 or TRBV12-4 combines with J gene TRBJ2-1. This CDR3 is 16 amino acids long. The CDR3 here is CASSTYMGGPDNEQFF.

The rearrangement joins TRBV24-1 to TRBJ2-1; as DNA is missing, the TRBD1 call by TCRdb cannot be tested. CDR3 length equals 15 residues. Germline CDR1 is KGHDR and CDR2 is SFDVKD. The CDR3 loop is CATSDPPKGRNEQFF.

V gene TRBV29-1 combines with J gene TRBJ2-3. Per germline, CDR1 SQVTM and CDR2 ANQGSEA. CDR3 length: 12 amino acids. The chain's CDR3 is CSVVSPTDTQYF.

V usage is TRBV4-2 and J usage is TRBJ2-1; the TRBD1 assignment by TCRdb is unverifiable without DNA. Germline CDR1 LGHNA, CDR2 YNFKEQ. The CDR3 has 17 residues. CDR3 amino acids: CASSQGTQESSYNEQFF.

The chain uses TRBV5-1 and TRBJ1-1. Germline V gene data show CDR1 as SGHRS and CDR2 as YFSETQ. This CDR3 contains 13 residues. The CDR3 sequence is CASSPHGGPEAFF.

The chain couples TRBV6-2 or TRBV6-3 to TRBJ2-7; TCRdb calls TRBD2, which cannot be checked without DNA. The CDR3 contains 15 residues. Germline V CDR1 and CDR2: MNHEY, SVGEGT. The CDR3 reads CASGGLAESTYEQYF.

This CDR3 is CASRSRTILTYNEQFF. The V call is TRBV28, the J call TRBJ2-1. Germline V gene lookup returns CDR1 MDHEN and CDR2 SYDVKM. This CDR3 has 16 residues. The full variable domain, rest sourced from reference TRBV28 and TRBJ2-1, is DVKVTQSSRYLVKRTGEKVFLECVQDMDHENMFWYRQDPGLGLRLIYFSYDVKMKEKGDIPEGYSVSREKKERFSLILESASTNQTSMYLCASRSRTILTYNEQFFGPGTRLTVL.

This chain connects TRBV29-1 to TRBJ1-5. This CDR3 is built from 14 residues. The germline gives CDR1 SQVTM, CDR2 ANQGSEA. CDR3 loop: CSVVATDGNQPQHF.

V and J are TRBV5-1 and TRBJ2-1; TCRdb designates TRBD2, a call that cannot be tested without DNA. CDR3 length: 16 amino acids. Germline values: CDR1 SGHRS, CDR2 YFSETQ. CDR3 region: CASSPFRKSSYNEQFF.

This chain's CDR3 is CASSPARPGGNTEAFF. The rearrangement links TRBV27 to TRBJ1-1; as DNA is missing, the TRBD1 call by TCRdb cannot be tested. Looked up from germline, CDR1 is MNHEY and CDR2 is SMNVEV (reference sequence). The CDR3 is 16 residues long.

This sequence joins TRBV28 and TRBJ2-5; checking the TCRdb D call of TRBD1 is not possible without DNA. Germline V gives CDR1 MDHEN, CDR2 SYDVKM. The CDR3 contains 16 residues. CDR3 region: CASSQLVVTGGQTQYF. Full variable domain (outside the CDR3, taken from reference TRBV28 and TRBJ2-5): DVKVTQSSRYLVKRTGEKVFLECVQDMDHENMFWYRQDPGLGLRLIYFSYDVKMKEKGDIPEGYSVSREKKERFSLILESASTNQTSMYLCASSQLVVTGGQTQYFGPGTRLLVL.

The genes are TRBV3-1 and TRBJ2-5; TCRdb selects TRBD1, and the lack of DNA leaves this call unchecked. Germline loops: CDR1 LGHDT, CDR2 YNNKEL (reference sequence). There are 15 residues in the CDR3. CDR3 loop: CASSQPRTGQETQYF.

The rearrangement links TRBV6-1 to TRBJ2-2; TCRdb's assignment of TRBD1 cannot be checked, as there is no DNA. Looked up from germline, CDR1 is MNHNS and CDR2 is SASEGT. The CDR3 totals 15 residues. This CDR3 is CASRSGILNTGELFF.

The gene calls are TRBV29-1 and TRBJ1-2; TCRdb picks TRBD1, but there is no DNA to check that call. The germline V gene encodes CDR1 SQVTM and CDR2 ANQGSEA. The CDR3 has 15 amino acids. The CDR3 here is CSVGQGILPSSGYTF.

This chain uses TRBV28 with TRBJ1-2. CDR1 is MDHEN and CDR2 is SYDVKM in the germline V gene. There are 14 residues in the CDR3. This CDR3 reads CASSETGDNYGYTF.

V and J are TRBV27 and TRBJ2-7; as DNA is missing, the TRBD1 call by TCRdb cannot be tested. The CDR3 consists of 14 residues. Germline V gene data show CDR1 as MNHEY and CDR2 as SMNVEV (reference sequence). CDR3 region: CASSFDPASYEQYF.

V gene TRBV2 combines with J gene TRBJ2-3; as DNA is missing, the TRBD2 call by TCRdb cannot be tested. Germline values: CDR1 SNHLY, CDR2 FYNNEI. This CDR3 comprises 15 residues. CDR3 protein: CASSKMSGSGDTQYF.

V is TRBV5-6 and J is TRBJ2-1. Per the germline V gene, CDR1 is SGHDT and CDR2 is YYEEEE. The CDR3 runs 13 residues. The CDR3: CASSSTYHGEQFF.

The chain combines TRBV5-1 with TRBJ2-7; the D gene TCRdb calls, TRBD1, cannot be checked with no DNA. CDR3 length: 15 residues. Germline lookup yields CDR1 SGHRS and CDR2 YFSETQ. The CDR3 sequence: CASSKGHGRTYEQYF.

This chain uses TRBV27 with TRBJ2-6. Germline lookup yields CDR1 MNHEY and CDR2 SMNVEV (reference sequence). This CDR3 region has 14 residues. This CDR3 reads CASSPISGANVLTF.

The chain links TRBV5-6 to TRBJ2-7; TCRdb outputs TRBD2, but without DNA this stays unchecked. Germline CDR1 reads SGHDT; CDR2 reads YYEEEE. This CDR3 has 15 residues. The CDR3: CASSLVGDLSYEQYF.

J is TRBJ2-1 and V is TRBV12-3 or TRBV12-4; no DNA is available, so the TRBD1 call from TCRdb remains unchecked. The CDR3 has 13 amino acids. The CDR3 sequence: CASRGAGNNEQFF.

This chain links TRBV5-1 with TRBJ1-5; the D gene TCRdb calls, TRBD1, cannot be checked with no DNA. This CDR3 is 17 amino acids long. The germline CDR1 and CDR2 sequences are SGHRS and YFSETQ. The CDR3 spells CASSLGTGSSNNQPQHF.